The 18 T cell receptor beta chains reported below all come from one sample, sequenced in a study of cytomegalovirus exposure and HLA in healthy donors (dated 2017 in TCRdb). Library creation used the immunoSEQ multiplex PCR assay. This immuneACCESS table, as held by TCRdb, lists in-frame sequences with V and J called but not all clones. Of the missing ones, under half trace to an unresolved V gene in checked studies; the others have no known cause. The sample table shows roughly 270,000 clones, and roughly 90% are seen once. Of the sample, around 0.92% falls within the top ten clones. The sequenced material came from PBMCs. The receptors come from a woman under 30 in good health and CMV-seronegative.

This clone was seen more than once but under ten times. The V call is TRBV27, the J call TRBJ2-5; D is possibly TRBD2 (5 bases). V was trimmed by 4 bases and J by 4 bases, leaving 19 bases between them. The CDR3 is 16 residues long. The V gene's germline CDR1 is MNHEY and CDR2 SMNVEV (reference sequence). The CDR3 here is CASSYQMSTSRETQYF. The CDR3 DNA is TGTGCCAGCAGTTATCAGATGAGCACTAGTCGAGAGACCCAGTACTTC.

The chain has TRBV5-1 and TRBJ2-7, with a tentative D call TRBD1 (6 bases). Germline V CDR1 and CDR2: SGHRS, YFSETQ. V lost 5 bases and J lost 4, with 25 bases in between. The CDR3 spans 17 residues. This CDR3 is CASSRTPSGAALYEQYF. The CDR3 DNA reads as TGCGCCAGCAGTCGAACTCCTTCAGGGGCCGCACTATACGAGCAGTACTTC.

This rearrangement joins TRBV4-1 to TRBJ2-7; tentative D call: TRBD2 (5 bases). The CDR3 extends over 13 amino acids. Germline V CDR1 and CDR2: MGHRA, YSYEKL. V dropped 1 base and J dropped 5 bases, with 9 bases sitting between them. In DNA form, the CDR3 reads TGCGCCAGCAGCCAAGGGGTCGGGGACGAGCAGTACTTC. Translation gives CASSQGVGDEQYF.

The gene calls are TRBV27 and TRBJ2-3; 9 nucleotides match TRBD2. Losses at the gene ends were 5 bases for V and 6 bases for J; bases not matched to a gene: 9. The germline V gene encodes CDR1 MNHEY and CDR2 SMNVEV (reference sequence). The CDR3 is made up of 15 amino acids. CDR3 loop: CASSPLAGGGDTQYF. For the CDR3, the DNA is TGTGCCAGCAGTCCTTTGGCGGGAGGGGGGGATACGCAGTATTTT.

The V gene is TRBV7-9, the J gene TRBJ2-7; 12 bases align to TRBD2. V trimming: 4 bases; J trimming: 5 bases; junction bases outside the gene matches: 9. This CDR3 has 16 amino acids. From germline, CDR1 is SEHNR and CDR2 FQNEAQ (reference sequence). This CDR3 is CASSSEPSGRANEQYF. Written as DNA, the CDR3 is TGTGCCAGCAGCTCAGAACCTAGCGGGAGGGCAAACGAGCAGTACTTC.

V gene TRBV7-7 combines with J gene TRBJ2-5; TRBD2 agrees at 9 bases. The length of the CDR3 is 15 residues. Unmatched junction bases numbered 9, after V lost 5 bases and J lost 5 bases. Germline loops: CDR1 SSHAT, CDR2 FNYEAQ (reference sequence). CDR3 amino acids: CASSPPSGMEETQYF. As DNA, the CDR3 is TGTGCCAGCAGCCCGCCTAGCGGGATGGAGGAGACCCAGTACTTC. The entire variable domain, with the rest obtained from reference TRBV7-7 and TRBJ2-5, is as follows: GAGVSQSPRYKVTKRGQDVTLRCDPISSHATLYWYQQALGQGPEFLTYFNYEAQPDKSGLPSDRFSAERPEGSISTLTIQRTEQRDSAMYRCASSPPSGMEETQYFGPGTRLLVL.

This chain connects TRBV5-1 to TRBJ2-7, with 12 bases matching TRBD1. The CDR3 consists of 16 residues. The germline gives CDR1 SGHRS, CDR2 YFSETQ. Trimming took 2 bases from V and 4 from J; bases not matched to a gene: 7. CDR3 nucleotide sequence: TGCGCCAGCAGCTTAACCGGGACAGGGGGCTTATACGAGCAGTACTTC. Its translation: CASSLTGTGGLYEQYF. The entire variable domain, with the rest obtained from reference TRBV5-1 and TRBJ2-7, is as follows: KAGVTQTPRYLIKTRGQQVTLSCSPISGHRSVSWYQQTPGQGLQFLFEYFSETQRNKGNFPGRFSGRQFSNSRSEMNVSTLELGDSALYLCASSLTGTGGLYEQYFGPGTRLTVT.

The genes are TRBV27 and TRBJ2-3; D gene ambiguous. Germline CDR1 MNHEY, CDR2 SMNVEV (reference sequence). The CDR3 spans 13 residues. With 1 base removed from V and 6 bases from J, the gap between germline ends came to 8 bases. DNA for the CDR3: TGTGCCAGCAGTTTATTATTCGGGGATACGCAGTATTTT. Translation gives CASSLLFGDTQYF.

V gene TRBV9 combines with J gene TRBJ2-2, with unresolved D. Germline-derived CDR1 and CDR2 are SGDLS and YYNGEE. V was cut by 0 bases and J by 1 base, with 10 bases left in between. There are 16 residues in the CDR3. The CDR3 coding sequence is TGTGCCAGCAGCGTAGGAGGTCGCCTGAACACCGGGGAGCTGTTTTTT. It translates to CASSVGGRLNTGELFF.

This chain links TRBV5-1 with TRBJ2-3; D remains ambiguous. Trimming removed 0 bases from V and 2 bases from J, with 7 bases in between. Germline V gives CDR1 SGHRS, CDR2 YFSETQ. The CDR3 sequence is 14 residues long. The CDR3 nucleotides are TGCGCCAGCAGCTTGGCCCTAGACACAGATACGCAGTATTTT. This encodes CASSLALDTDTQYF.

This clone appeared a single time. This chain joins TRBV19 and TRBJ2-7; a weak D match, TRBD1 (6 bases). The germline gives CDR1 LNHDA, CDR2 SQIVND (reference sequence). CDR3 length: 15 residues. Trimming took off 0 bases at V and 5 bases at J, with 14 bases between the two ends. The CDR3 reads CASSIDDTGSDEQYF. CDR3 nucleotide sequence: TGTGCCAGTAGTATAGATGACACAGGGTCTGACGAGCAGTACTTC.

CDR3 sequence: CASNAEAGRIKEKLFF. In nucleotides, the CDR3 is TGCGCCAGCAACGCCGAGGCCGGGAGGATCAAGGAAAAACTGTTTTTT. This chain uses TRBV4-1 with TRBJ1-4; D is unclear. The germline gives CDR1 MGHRA, CDR2 YSYEKL. CDR3 size: 16 residues. Trimming cost V 7 bases and J 8 bases, with 23 bases left between them.

V usage is TRBV7-8 and J usage is TRBJ2-7; D might be TRBD2 (5 bases). V dropped 5 bases and J dropped 1 base, with 12 bases sitting between them. The CDR3 extends over 14 amino acids. The V gene's germline CDR1 is SGHVS and CDR2 FQNEAQ. CDR3: CASSPGLISYEQYF. In DNA form, the CDR3 reads TGTGCCAGCAGCCCCGGACTGATTTCCTACGAGCAGTACTTC.

This sequence joins TRBV18 and TRBJ1-2; possible D gene TRBD1, 6 bases. The CDR3 loop spans 17 amino acids. Germline values: CDR1 KGHSH, CDR2 LQKENI. Trimming took 3 bases from V and 8 from J, leaving 25 bases between them. The CDR3 nucleotides are TGTGCCAGCTCACCCCGGCAAGGTCCGGGGGGCGAGACCGGCTACACCTTC. As protein: CASSPRQGPGGETGYTF.

The chain uses TRBV28 and TRBJ2-6, with 8 bases matching TRBD1. The CDR3 totals 18 residues. Germline CDR1 reads MDHEN; CDR2 reads SYDVKM. After removal of 5 bases from V and 0 bases from J, the junction contained 9 bases not matched to a gene. The DNA for the CDR3 is TGTGCCAGCAGTCCCCCGGGACAGGAGGACTCTGGGGCCAACGTCCTGACTTTC. This translates into CASSPPGQEDSGANVLTF.

This clone appeared a few times. The V call is TRBV2, the J call TRBJ2-5, with a weak D call TRBD2 (6 bases). Germline CDR1 SNHLY, CDR2 FYNNEI. V was trimmed by 4 bases and J by 5 bases, leaving 17 bases between them. The CDR3 runs to 15 residues. The chain's CDR3 is CASSADGRGGETQYF. CDR3 bases: TGTGCCAGCAGTGCGGACGGGAGAGGTGGGGAGACCCAGTACTTC.

This chain connects TRBV12-5 to TRBJ1-4; maybe TRBD1 (6 bases). Trimming shortened V by 6 bases and J by 6 bases, and 17 bases separated the two germline ends. This CDR3 has 15 amino acids. Germline assignment: CDR1 LGHNT and CDR2 FRNRAP. CDR3 nucleotides: TGTGCTAGTGGCCAACCACAGGGTAAACATGAAAAACTGTTTTTT. This sequence encodes CASGQPQGKHEKLFF.

The chain uses TRBV28 and TRBJ1-4; 10 bases line up with TRBD1. The CDR3 runs to 15 residues. Germline V lookup: CDR1 MDHEN, CDR2 SYDVKM. V shed 5 bases, J shed 7 bases, and the junction held 7 bases outside the gene matches. CDR3 sequence reads: CASSPDRGRSEKLFF. In DNA, the CDR3 is TGTGCCAGCAGTCCCGACAGGGGGCGATCTGAAAAACTGTTTTTT.